Presented here are 18 T cell receptor beta chains from one specimen sequenced in a study of blood T cell repertoires in COVID-19. The method was immunoSEQ multiplex PCR; TCRdb's version includes in-frame clones alone and lacks a portion of them. The repertoire holds around 200,000 clones, more than 85% seen once, with 1.5% to 2% in the top ten. Sequenced: peripheral blood. All receptors derive from a man in his forties with active or convalescent COVID-19.

The chain recombines TRBV4-1 with TRBJ1-4; 11 nucleotides align to TRBD1. The germline V gene has CDR1 MGHRA and CDR2 YSYEKL. This CDR3 is 15 amino acids long. Germline trimming cut 5 bases from V and 8 bases from J; bases unmatched to any gene: 7. The CDR3 region is CASSSHRDRGEKLFF. CDR3 sequence (DNA): TGCGCCAGCAGCTCACACCGGGACAGGGGGGAAAAACTGTTTTTT.

This sequence joins TRBV11-2 and TRBJ2-5; D is unclear. The V gene's germline CDR1 is SGHAT and CDR2 FQNNGV. The CDR3 length is 14 residues. V was shortened by 1 base and J by 1 base, with 7 bases between the two germline ends. CDR3: CASSLGFSQETQYF. CDR3 sequence (DNA): TGTGCCAGCAGCTTAGGTTTCTCCCAAGAGACCCAGTACTTC.

Here the CDR3 DNA reads TGCGCCAGCAGTGGGGACACCTCCTACGAGCAGTACTTC. Translated, it gives CASSGDTSYEQYF. J is TRBJ2-7 and V is TRBV10-1, with D maybe TRBD1 (6 bases). Trimming took off 4 bases at V and 0 bases at J, with 7 bases between the two ends. In germline, CDR1 is WNHNN, CDR2 SYGVQD (reference sequence). The CDR3 spans 13 residues.

V usage is TRBV7-9 and J usage is TRBJ2-1; D possibly corresponds to TRBD1 (6 bases). Per germline, CDR1 SEHNR and CDR2 FQNEAQ (reference sequence). CDR3 length: 16 residues. Trimming removed 5 bases from V and 0 bases from J, with 14 bases in between. CDR3 bases: TGTGCCAGCAGCCCAACAGGGTTTTCCTCCTACAATGAGCAGTTCTTC. Translation gives CASSPTGFSSYNEQFF.

This rearrangement joins TRBV11-2 to TRBJ1-2; 10 bases align to TRBD1. The CDR3 has 15 amino acids. With 6 bases clipped from V and 8 bases from J, the junction kept 12 bases outside the gene matches. Germline CDR1 is SGHAT and CDR2 is FQNNGV. The CDR3 spells CASSPTVGTGEGYTF. CDR3 bases: TGTGCCAGCAGTCCAACCGTCGGGACAGGGGAAGGCTACACCTTC.

This rearrangement joins TRBV11-2 to TRBJ2-1; 12 bases map to TRBD2. In germline, CDR1 is SGHAT, CDR2 FQNNGV. The CDR3 has 15 residues. J gave up 5 bases and V 1 base, and 0 bases lay outside the gene matches. CDR3: CASSLGLAGDNEQFF. DNA for the CDR3: TGTGCCAGCAGCTTAGGACTAGCGGGAGACAATGAGCAGTTCTTC.

CDR3 nucleotide sequence: TGTGCCAGCAGTCAGGGGGTCGGAAACATTCAGTACTTC. Translating it yields CASSQGVGNIQYF. The V and J genes are TRBV27 and TRBJ2-4, with TRBD1 identical over 7 bases. With V trimmed by 5 bases and J by 6 bases, 4 bases remained unmatched. Germline-derived CDR1 and CDR2 are MNHEY and SMNVEV (reference sequence). The CDR3 is 13 residues long.

The chain employs TRBV7-2 and TRBJ1-5; 9 bases are shared with TRBD1. The germline CDR1 and CDR2 sequences are SGHTA and FQGNSA. The junction had 10 bases not matched to a gene; V was cut back by 2 bases and J by 2 bases. The CDR3 totals 18 residues. CDR3 loop: CASSLRPPGQGGNQPQHF. The CDR3 nucleotides are TGTGCCAGCAGCTTAAGGCCTCCGGGACAGGGAGGCAATCAGCCCCAGCATTTT.

The chain carries TRBV4-2 and TRBJ1-2; no clear D. This CDR3 has 16 amino acids. Between the trimmed V and J ends, which lost 0 bases and 7 bases, there was a span of 18 bases. CDR1 is LGHNA, CDR2 YNFKEQ, per germline. The DNA of the CDR3 is TGTGCCAGCAGCCAAGATGGCGGCGGGTTAGATGGTGGCTACACCTTC. It yields the protein CASSQDGGGLDGGYTF.

V usage is TRBV19 and J usage is TRBJ1-5, with D unclear. V was clipped by 5 bases and J by 3 bases, with 5 bases between them. This CDR3 is 12 amino acids long. From germline, CDR1 is LNHDA and CDR2 SQIVND (reference sequence). CDR3 in amino acids: CASSSYNQPQHF. CDR3 nucleotides: TGTGCCAGTAGTTCCTACAATCAGCCCCAGCATTTT. The entire variable domain, with the rest obtained from reference TRBV19 and TRBJ1-5, is as follows: DGGITQSPKYLFRKEGQNVTLSCEQNLNHDAMYWYRQDPGQGLRLIYYSQIVNDFQKGDIAEGYSVSREKKESFPLTVTSAQKNPTAFYLCASSSYNQPQHFGDGTRLSIL.

The chain links TRBV9 to TRBJ1-3; TRBD1 matches at 8 bases. CDR1 SGDLS and CDR2 YYNGEE come from the germline V gene. The CDR3 is 16 amino acids. Trimming removed 0 bases from V and 4 bases from J; junction bases left unmatched: 6. CDR3 DNA: TGTGCCAGCAGCGTAGATCCAGGGGGCATCGGAAACACCATATATTTT. This encodes CASSVDPGGIGNTIYF.

This clone has just one count. The V call is TRBV7-7, the J call TRBJ2-2; D unresolved. Trimming stripped 1 base from V and 5 bases from J, with 11 bases between. The CDR3 length is 15 residues. Germline CDR1 is SSHAT and CDR2 is FNYEAQ (reference sequence). CDR3 DNA: TGTGCCAGCAGCTTAGGTTCGTCCAGAACCGGGGAGCTGTTTTTT. Residues: CASSLGSSRTGELFF.

V usage is TRBV12-3 or TRBV12-4 and J usage is TRBJ2-3, with D perhaps matching TRBD1 (6 bases). V was clipped by 5 bases and J by 10 bases, with 10 bases between them. The CDR3 length is 11 residues. Here the CDR3 reads CASSGAGAQYF. The CDR3 DNA is TGTGCCAGCAGTGGGGCAGGGGCGCAGTATTTT.

This clone was detected once. The V gene is TRBV25-1, the J gene TRBJ1-4, with 10 bases that match TRBD1. Trimming cost V 4 bases and J 2 bases; bases outside gene matches: 4. Germline values: CDR1 MGHDK, CDR2 SYGVNS. The length of the CDR3 is 16 residues. CDR3 residues: CASSADRGRTNEKLFF. The CDR3 DNA sequence: TGTGCCAGCAGTGCTGACAGGGGGCGGACTAATGAAAAACTGTTTTTT. The entire variable domain, with the rest obtained from reference TRBV25-1 and TRBJ1-4, is as follows: EADIYQTPRYLVIGTGKKITLECSQTMGHDKMYWYQQDPGMELHLIHYSYGVNSTEKGDLSSESTVSRIRTEHFPLTLESARPSHTSQYLCASSADRGRTNEKLFFGSGTQLSVL.

The CDR3 loop is CASSPTGDGDTEAFF. CDR3 coding DNA: TGTGCCAGCAGCCCGACAGGGGATGGGGACACTGAAGCTTTCTTT. The rearrangement joins TRBV13 to TRBJ1-1; 8 nucleotides align to TRBD1. Looked up from germline, CDR1 is PRHDT and CDR2 is FYEKMQ (reference sequence). The ends lost 5 bases at V and 3 bases at J; junction bases unmatched: 8. The CDR3 length is 15 residues.

The chain carries TRBV27 and TRBJ1-2; TRBD1 is a possible D gene (5 bases). This CDR3 has 13 residues. Germline V CDR1 and CDR2: MNHEY, SMNVEV (reference sequence). The germline V and J ends were trimmed by 5 bases and 6 bases, with 13 bases remaining between them. CDR3 in DNA: TGTGCCAGCAGTCCGATCGACAGTGATGGCTACACCTTC. Protein: CASSPIDSDGYTF.

This chain joins TRBV19 and TRBJ1-2; 7 bases match TRBD1. Trimming cost V 4 bases and J 4 bases; bases outside gene matches: 3. The CDR3 is made up of 13 amino acids. Germline-derived CDR1 and CDR2 are LNHDA and SQIVND (reference sequence). CDR3 residues: CASSTQGSYGYTF. The CDR3 region has the DNA TGTGCCAGTAGTACACAGGGGAGCTATGGCTACACCTTC.

The CDR3 nucleotides are TGTGCCACCACCTCGGAGGGGAACACTGAAGCTTTCTTT. Translated: CATTSEGNTEAFF. The genes are TRBV19 and TRBJ1-1; D is undetermined. Germline CDR1 is LNHDA and CDR2 is SQIVND (reference sequence). Trimming cost V 10 bases and J 1 base, with 13 bases left between them. This CDR3 region has 13 residues.